This record covers a single TCR beta chain. The CDR3 has 16 amino acids. The germline CDR1 and CDR2 sequences are MNHEY and SMNVEV (reference sequence). Unmatched junction bases numbered 7, after V lost 3 bases and J lost 7 bases. Per the original data handling: Reference gene primers were amplified, and this amplification served to estimate nucleated cell counts. The method was immunoSEQ multiplex PCR; TCRdb's version includes in-frame clones alone and lacks a portion of them. V, J and clone size are those of that table, while D and trimming were read from the DNA. This repertoire shows 400,000 or so clones, roughly 86% found once; its top ten account for 3%. The data were taken from a study of blood T cell repertoires in COVID-19. Overall study context: Collection of acute and convalescent COVID-19 samples took place in the United States, Italy and Spain.

Material: peripheral blood. The rearrangement links TRBV27 to TRBJ1-6; 9 bases line up with TRBD1. This sequence was found in a human donor in a cohort sampled during active COVID-19. The CDR3 DNA reads TGTGCCAGCAGTTTGGTCATGGGACAGGGCAATTCACCCCTCCACTTT. Amino acids: CASSLVMGQGNSPLHF.